The 21 T cell receptor beta chains below all came from one sample that was sequenced in a study of cytomegalovirus exposure and HLA in healthy donors. PCR used 60 Vbeta primers and 13 Jbeta primers. The method was immunoSEQ multiplex PCR; TCRdb's version includes in-frame clones alone and lacks a portion of them. The sample includes 80,000 to 95,000 clones, around nine tenths of them seen just once. Sequencing was performed on PBMCs. The receptors derive from a man between 25 and 39 years old in good health and CMV-seropositive.

The chain links TRBV2 to TRBJ2-7; 9 bases fit TRBD1. V was clipped by 7 bases and J by 7 bases; unmatched bases: 14. The CDR3 length is 15 residues. The V gene's germline CDR1 is SNHLY and CDR2 FYNNEI. CDR3 coding DNA: TGTGCCAGCACTACGCAACAGGGGGCGTATGAAGAGCAGTACTTC. Protein sequence: CASTTQQGAYEEQYF.

This clone was seen just once. The J gene is TRBJ2-2, the V gene TRBV30; 8 bases match TRBD1. V dropped 3 bases and J dropped 3; count of bases not matched to a gene: 6. CDR1 GTSNPN and CDR2 SVGIG come from the germline V gene (reference sequence). The CDR3 covers 15 residues. The chain's CDR3 is CAWRVGQGYTGELFF. The CDR3 coding sequence is TGTGCCTGGAGGGTAGGACAGGGATACACCGGGGAGCTGTTTTTT.

This chain links TRBV4-1 with TRBJ2-7, with 13 bases aligning to TRBD2. Per germline, CDR1 MGHRA and CDR2 YSYEKL. The trim removed 4 bases at V and 3 bases at J, leaving 3 bases unmatched. The CDR3 has 15 residues. As DNA, the CDR3 is TGCGCCAGCAGCCGGACTAGCGGGAGACGCTACGAGCAGTACTTC. This translates into CASSRTSGRRYEQYF.

The chain recombines TRBV10-3 with TRBJ2-5, with D perhaps TRBD2 (6 bases). Trimming removed 3 bases at V and 5 bases at J, with 16 bases between. Germline CDR1 ENHRY, CDR2 SYGVKD. This CDR3 region has 15 residues. The CDR3 DNA reads TGTGCCATCAGTGAAATAGGAGGAGGGGCTGAGACCCAGTACTTC. Residues: CAISEIGGGAETQYF.

This chain connects TRBV7-9 to TRBJ2-3, with 15 bases matching TRBD2. The germline CDR1 and CDR2 sequences are SEHNR and FQNEAQ (reference sequence). The CDR3 runs to 15 residues. V lost 0 bases and J lost 8; bases outside the gene matches: 0. In DNA, the CDR3 is TGTGCCAGCAGCTTAGCGGGACTAGCGGGAGGTACGCAGTATTTT. It is translated as CASSLAGLAGGTQYF.

The CDR3 DNA is TGTGCCAGCAGTTCCGACAGGGGGATGGCATACGAGCAGTACTTC. As protein: CASSSDRGMAYEQYF. The chain combines TRBV6-5 with TRBJ2-7, with 9 bases that match TRBD1. In germline, CDR1 is MNHEY, CDR2 SVGAGI. This CDR3 contains 15 residues. J was trimmed by 4 bases and V by 4 bases; bases with no gene match: 8.

This chain uses TRBV2 with TRBJ1-1; 9 bases map to TRBD1. Trimming took 4 bases from V and 11 from J; bases not matched to a gene: 14. CDR3 length: 15 amino acids. Germline CDR1 and CDR2: SNHLY and FYNNEI. CDR3 sequence: CASSATGQGAFWAFF. CDR3 nucleotides: TGTGCCAGCAGTGCTACGGGACAGGGAGCCTTCTGGGCTTTCTTT.

The chain links TRBV19 to TRBJ2-7; D unclear. Germline loops: CDR1 LNHDA, CDR2 SQIVND (reference sequence). CDR3 size: 13 residues. Trimming left V 3 bases short and J 7 bases short, with 13 bases between. CDR3 region: CASSIPAGAEQYF. Here the CDR3 DNA reads TGTGCCAGTAGTATTCCCGCAGGTGCGGAGCAGTACTTC.

V usage is TRBV2 and J usage is TRBJ2-7; maybe TRBD2 (5 bases). With 0 bases removed from V and 12 bases from J, the gap between germline ends came to 18 bases. There are 14 residues in the CDR3. Germline V CDR1 and CDR2: SNHLY, FYNNEI. The CDR3 coding sequence is TGTGCCAGCAGTGAAGCGCGTAGGGAGACACTCTCGTACTTC. Protein product: CASSEARRETLSYF.

The chain links TRBV28 to TRBJ2-3; 9 nucleotides line up with TRBD2. Germline loops: CDR1 MDHEN, CDR2 SYDVKM. There are 14 residues in the CDR3. J was trimmed by 5 bases and V by 4 bases; bases with no gene match: 4. DNA of the CDR3: TGTGCCAGCAGTTCGCGTAGCGGGAGAGATACGCAGTATTTT. Its translation is CASSSRSGRDTQYF. Combining the CDR3 with reference TRBV28 and TRBJ2-3 gives the whole variable domain DVKVTQSSRYLVKRTGEKVFLECVQDMDHENMFWYRQDPGLGLRLIYFSYDVKMKEKGDIPEGYSVSREKKERFSLILESASTNQTSMYLCASSSRSGRDTQYFGPGTRLTVL.

This chain links TRBV11-2 with TRBJ1-1, with 8 bases lining up with TRBD1. The CDR3 totals 14 residues. CDR1 is SGHAT, CDR2 FQNNGV, per germline. The ends lost 5 bases at V and 6 bases at J; junction bases unmatched: 8. The CDR3 reads CASSSQGAEAEAFF. The CDR3 nucleotides are TGTGCCAGCAGCAGTCAGGGGGCCGAGGCTGAAGCTTTCTTT.

The V gene is TRBV5-1, the J gene TRBJ2-1; 14 nucleotides line up with TRBD2. Unmatched junction bases numbered 10, after V lost 3 bases and J lost 11 bases. Germline V CDR1 and CDR2: SGHRS, YFSETQ. The CDR3 is made up of 16 amino acids. For the CDR3, the DNA is TGCGCCAGCAGCTCTACCGGGACTAGCGGGGGAGACAAGCAGTTCTTC. This codes for CASSSTGTSGGDKQFF.

The gene calls are TRBV27 and TRBJ2-1, with a tentative D call TRBD2 (5 bases). V was cut by 4 bases and J by 1 base, with 17 bases left in between. CDR3 length: 17 residues. Germline V gene data show CDR1 as MNHEY and CDR2 as SMNVEV (reference sequence). The CDR3, as DNA: TGTGCCAGCAGTTCCGTTTGGCGGGTTATTTCCTACAATGAGCAGTTCTTC. This translates into CASSSVWRVISYNEQFF.

The chain couples TRBV5-4 to TRBJ2-5; TRBD1 might be the D (5 bases). V was shortened by 1 base and J by 4 bases, with 11 bases between the two germline ends. CDR3 length: 14 residues. Germline V CDR1 and CDR2: SGHNT, YYREEE (reference sequence). The CDR3 is CASSLLPRGETQYF. Here the CDR3 DNA reads TGTGCCAGCAGCTTGCTCCCTAGGGGAGAGACCCAGTACTTC. The full variable domain, with the rest looked up from reference TRBV5-4 and TRBJ2-5, is ETGVTQSPTHLIKTRGQQVTLRCSSQSGHNTVSWYQQALGQGPQFIFQYYREEENGRGNFPPRFSGLQFPNYSSELNVNALELDDSALYLCASSLLPRGETQYFGPGTRLLVL.

The chain links TRBV7-9 to TRBJ2-7; 13 positions agree with TRBD2. Germline lookup yields CDR1 SEHNR and CDR2 FQNEAQ (reference sequence). Trimming cost V 7 bases and J 2 bases; bases outside gene matches: 8. This CDR3 has 16 residues. The CDR3 DNA follows: TGTGCCAGCACCAGGGGGACTAGCGGGAACACCTACGAGCAGTACTTC. This codes for CASTRGTSGNTYEQYF.

The chain links TRBV28 to TRBJ2-1; 7 nucleotides align to TRBD2. The CDR3 has 14 amino acids. Germline V gene lookup returns CDR1 MDHEN and CDR2 SYDVKM. V dropped 3 bases and J dropped 11; count of bases not matched to a gene: 10. The CDR3 here is CASSFARASGKQFF. The CDR3 nucleotides are TGTGCCAGCAGTTTCGCCCGGGCTAGCGGTAAGCAGTTCTTC.

The CDR3 is CASSVRPLAGSSYEQYF. CDR3 nucleotides: TGTGCCAGCAGTGTTCGTCCGCTAGCGGGATCTTCCTACGAGCAGTACTTC. The V gene is TRBV6-1, the J gene TRBJ2-7; 9 nucleotides line up with TRBD2. CDR1 and CDR2 from the germline V gene are MNHNS and SASEGT. The CDR3 is 17 amino acids. The trim removed 4 bases at V and 1 base at J, leaving 11 bases unmatched.

In this sample, this clone turned up a few times. V usage is TRBV27 and J usage is TRBJ2-3; D possibly corresponds to TRBD2 (5 bases). Trimming shortened V by 2 bases and J by 2 bases, and 8 bases separated the two germline ends. Germline assignment: CDR1 MNHEY and CDR2 SMNVEV (reference sequence). This CDR3 region has 14 residues. CDR3 DNA sequence: TGTGCCAGCAGTTTAGGCGGGTACACAGATACGCAGTATTTT. Translation: CASSLGGYTDTQYF.

J is TRBJ2-5 and V is TRBV11-2, with 8 nucleotides matching TRBD2. The CDR3 covers 13 residues. CDR1 is SGHAT and CDR2 is FQNNGV in the germline V gene. V was pared by 5 bases and J by 4 bases, with 3 bases of the junction left unmatched. CDR3 sequence (DNA): TGTGCCAGCAGCCCAGCGGGAGTAGAGACCCAGTACTTC. It yields the protein CASSPAGVETQYF. Filled out from reference TRBV11-2 and TRBJ2-5, the complete variable domain reads EAGVAQSPRYKIIEKRQSVAFWCNPISGHATLYWYQQILGQGPKLLIQFQNNGVVDDSQLPKDRFSAERLKGVDSTLKIQPAKLEDSAVYLCASSPAGVETQYFGPGTRLLVL.

This clone was detected once. This chain uses TRBV7-2 with TRBJ1-5; 7 nucleotides align to TRBD1. The CDR3 is made up of 16 amino acids. From germline, CDR1 is SGHTA and CDR2 FQGNSA. The V and J ends lost 5 bases and 5 bases, in that order; junction bases with no gene match: 12. This CDR3 reads CASSPRGLRGHQPQHF. The CDR3 nucleotides are TGTGCCAGCAGCCCAAGGGGGCTTCGAGGACATCAGCCCCAGCATTTT. The full variable domain, its missing parts supplied by reference TRBV7-2 and TRBJ1-5, is GAGVSQSPSNKVTEKGKDVELRCDPISGHTALYWYRQSLGQGLEFLIYFQGNSAPDKSGLPSDRFSAERTGGSVSTLTIQRTQQEDSAVYLCASSPRGLRGHQPQHFGDGTRLSIL.

Only a few counts were recorded for this clone. The chain recombines TRBV7-6 with TRBJ2-5, with D unresolved. The germline gives CDR1 SGHVS, CDR2 FNYEAQ. V shed 1 base and J shed 7 bases, with 4 bases lying between them. The CDR3 consists of 11 residues. CDR3 protein: CASSLDGTQYF. The DNA for the CDR3 is TGTGCCAGCAGCTTAGACGGGACCCAGTACTTC.